The clone carrying this TCR beta chain was found many times. Using immunoSEQ multiplex PCR, the repertoire was profiled, and TCRdb retains in-frame clones only, with some absent. Among fewer than 65,000 clones listed, roughly nine tenths were seen once. Germline assignment: CDR1 SGDLS and CDR2 YYNGEE. The CDR3 is 14 amino acids. V was pared by 5 bases and J by 4 bases, with 7 bases of the junction left unmatched. This entry belongs to a study of T cell changes during pregnancy in multiple sclerosis. This specimen was peripheral blood, taken in the first trimester of pregnancy. The chain joins TRBV9 to TRBJ2-5; TRBD2 matches 8 bases. This TCR was recovered from a female donor in good health, enrolled as a control in a pregnancy study. CDR3 nucleotide sequence: TGTGCCAGCAGTATGTGGCTAGCGGGAGAGACCCAGTACTTC. Amino acids: CASSMWLAGETQYF.